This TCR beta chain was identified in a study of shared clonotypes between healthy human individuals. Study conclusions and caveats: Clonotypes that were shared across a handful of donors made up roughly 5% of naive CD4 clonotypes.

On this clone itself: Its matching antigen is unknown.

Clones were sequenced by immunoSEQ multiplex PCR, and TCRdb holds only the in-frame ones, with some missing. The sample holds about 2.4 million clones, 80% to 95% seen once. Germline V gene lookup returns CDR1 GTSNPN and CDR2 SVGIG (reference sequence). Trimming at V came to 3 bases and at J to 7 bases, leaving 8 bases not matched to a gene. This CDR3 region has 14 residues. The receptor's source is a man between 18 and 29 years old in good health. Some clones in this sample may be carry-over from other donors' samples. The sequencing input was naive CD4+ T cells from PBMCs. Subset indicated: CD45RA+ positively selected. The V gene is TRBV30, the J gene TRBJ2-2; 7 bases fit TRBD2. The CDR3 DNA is TGTGCCTGGAGACGCGGGAGTTCTTTCGGGGAGCTGTTTTTT. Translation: CAWRRGSSFGELFF.